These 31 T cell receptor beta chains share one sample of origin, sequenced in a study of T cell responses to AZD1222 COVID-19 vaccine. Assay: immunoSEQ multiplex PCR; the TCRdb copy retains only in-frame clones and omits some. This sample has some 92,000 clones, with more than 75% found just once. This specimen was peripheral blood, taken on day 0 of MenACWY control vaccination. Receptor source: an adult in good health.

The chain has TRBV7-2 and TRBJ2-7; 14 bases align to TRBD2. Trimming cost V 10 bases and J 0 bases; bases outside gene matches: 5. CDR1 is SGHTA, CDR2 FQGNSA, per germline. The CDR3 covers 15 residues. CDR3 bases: TGTGCCACCAGACTAGCGGGGGGGCACTCCTACGAGCAGTACTTC. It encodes CATRLAGGHSYEQYF.

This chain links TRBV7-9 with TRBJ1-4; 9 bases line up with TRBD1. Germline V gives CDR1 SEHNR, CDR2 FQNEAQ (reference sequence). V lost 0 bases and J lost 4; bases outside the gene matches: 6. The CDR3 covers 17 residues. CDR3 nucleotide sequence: TGTGCCAGCAGCTTAGCGCATGGACAGGGGCTTAATGAAAAACTGTTTTTT. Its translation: CASSLAHGQGLNEKLFF.

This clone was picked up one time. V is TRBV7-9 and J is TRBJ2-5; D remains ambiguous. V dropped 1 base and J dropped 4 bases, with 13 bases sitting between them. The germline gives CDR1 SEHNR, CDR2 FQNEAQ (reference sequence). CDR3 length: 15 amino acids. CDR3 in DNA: TGTGCCAGCAGCTTAGGATTTTCTAGTGGAGAGACCCAGTACTTC. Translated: CASSLGFSSGETQYF.

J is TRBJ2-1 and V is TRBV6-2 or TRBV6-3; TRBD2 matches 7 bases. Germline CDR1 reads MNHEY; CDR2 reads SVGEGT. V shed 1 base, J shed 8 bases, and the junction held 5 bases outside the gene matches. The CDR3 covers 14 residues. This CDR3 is CASSYYGLDHEQFF. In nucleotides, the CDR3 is TGTGCCAGCAGTTACTACGGACTAGACCATGAGCAGTTCTTC.

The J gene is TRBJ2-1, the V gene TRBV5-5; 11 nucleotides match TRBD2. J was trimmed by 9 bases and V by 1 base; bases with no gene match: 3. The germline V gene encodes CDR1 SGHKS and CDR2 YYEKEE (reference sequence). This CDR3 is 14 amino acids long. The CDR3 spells CASSLTSGSSEQFF. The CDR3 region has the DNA TGTGCCAGCAGCTTGACTAGCGGGAGCTCTGAGCAGTTCTTC.

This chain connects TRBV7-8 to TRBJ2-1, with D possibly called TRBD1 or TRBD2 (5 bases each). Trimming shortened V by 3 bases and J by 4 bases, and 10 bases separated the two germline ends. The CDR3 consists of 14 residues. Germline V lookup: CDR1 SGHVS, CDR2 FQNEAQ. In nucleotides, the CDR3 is TGTGCCAGCAGCTTTGAGGGGACGTACAATGAGCAGTTCTTC. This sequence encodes CASSFEGTYNEQFF.

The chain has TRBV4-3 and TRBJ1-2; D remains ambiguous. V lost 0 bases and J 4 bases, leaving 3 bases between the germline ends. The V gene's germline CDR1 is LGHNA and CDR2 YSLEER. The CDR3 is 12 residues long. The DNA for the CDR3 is TGCGCCAGCAGCCAAGAAGGCTATGGCTACACCTTC. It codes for CASSQEGYGYTF.

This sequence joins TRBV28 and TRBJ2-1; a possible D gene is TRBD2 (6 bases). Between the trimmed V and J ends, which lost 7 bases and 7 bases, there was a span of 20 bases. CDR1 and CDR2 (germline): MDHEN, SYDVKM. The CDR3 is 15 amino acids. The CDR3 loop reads CASTLGGTGTNEQFF. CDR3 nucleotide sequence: TGTGCCAGCACGTTGGGGGGAACGGGGACGAATGAGCAGTTCTTC.

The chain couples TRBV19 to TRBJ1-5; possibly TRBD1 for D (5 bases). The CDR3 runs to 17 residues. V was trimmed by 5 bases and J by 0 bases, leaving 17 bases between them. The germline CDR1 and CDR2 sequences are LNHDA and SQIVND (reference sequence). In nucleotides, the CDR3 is TGTGCCAGTAGTCCAGGGCCGGGTCCCCTTAGCAATCAGCCCCAGCATTTT. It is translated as CASSPGPGPLSNQPQHF.

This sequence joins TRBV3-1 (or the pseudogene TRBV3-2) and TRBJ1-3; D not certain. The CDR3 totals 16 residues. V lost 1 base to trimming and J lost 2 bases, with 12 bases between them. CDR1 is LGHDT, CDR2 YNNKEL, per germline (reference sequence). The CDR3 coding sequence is TGTGCCAGCAGCCAAGCTCCGGGGTACACTGGAAACACCATATATTTT. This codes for CASSQAPGYTGNTIYF.

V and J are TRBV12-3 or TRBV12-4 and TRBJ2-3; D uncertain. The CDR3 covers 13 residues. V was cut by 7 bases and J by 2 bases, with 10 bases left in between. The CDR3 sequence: CASTPTNTDTQYF. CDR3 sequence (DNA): TGTGCCAGCACCCCGACGAACACAGATACGCAGTATTTT.

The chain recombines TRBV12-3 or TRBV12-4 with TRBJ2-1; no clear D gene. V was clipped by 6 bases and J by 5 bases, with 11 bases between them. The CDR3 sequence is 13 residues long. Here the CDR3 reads CASRNPTDNEQFF. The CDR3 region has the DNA TGTGCCAGCAGGAACCCCACCGACAATGAGCAGTTCTTC.

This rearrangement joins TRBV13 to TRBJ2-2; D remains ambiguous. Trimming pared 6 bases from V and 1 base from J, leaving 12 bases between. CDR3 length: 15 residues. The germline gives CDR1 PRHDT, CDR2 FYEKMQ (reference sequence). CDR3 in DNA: TGTGCCAGCAGGCCATTCGTCAGGAACACCGGGGAGCTGTTTTTT. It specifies CASRPFVRNTGELFF.

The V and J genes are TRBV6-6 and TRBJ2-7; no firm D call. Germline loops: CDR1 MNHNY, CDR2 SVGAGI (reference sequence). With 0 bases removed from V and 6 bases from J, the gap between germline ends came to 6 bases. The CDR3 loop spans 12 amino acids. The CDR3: CASSYSPVEQYF. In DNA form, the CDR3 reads TGTGCCAGCAGTTACTCTCCCGTCGAGCAGTACTTC.

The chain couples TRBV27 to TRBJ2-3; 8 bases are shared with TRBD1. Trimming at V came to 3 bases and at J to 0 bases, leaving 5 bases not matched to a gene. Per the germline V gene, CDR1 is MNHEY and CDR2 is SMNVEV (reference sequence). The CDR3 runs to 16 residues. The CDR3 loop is CASSFDGTGSTDTQYF. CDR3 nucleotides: TGTGCCAGCAGTTTCGACGGGACAGGAAGCACAGATACGCAGTATTTT.

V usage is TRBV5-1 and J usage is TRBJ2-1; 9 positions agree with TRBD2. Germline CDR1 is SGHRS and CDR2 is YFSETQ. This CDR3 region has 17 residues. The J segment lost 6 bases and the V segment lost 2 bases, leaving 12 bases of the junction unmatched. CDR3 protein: CASSLRDRSGRFNEQFF. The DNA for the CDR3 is TGCGCCAGCAGCTTAAGAGATAGGAGCGGGAGGTTCAATGAGCAGTTCTTC.

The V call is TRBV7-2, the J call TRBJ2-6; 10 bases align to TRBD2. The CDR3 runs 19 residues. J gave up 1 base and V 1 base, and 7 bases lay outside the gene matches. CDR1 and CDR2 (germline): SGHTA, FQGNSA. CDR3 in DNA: TGTGCCAGCAGCTTAGTGGTAGCGGGGGGCTATTCTGGGGCCAACGTCCTGACTTTC. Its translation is CASSLVVAGGYSGANVLTF.

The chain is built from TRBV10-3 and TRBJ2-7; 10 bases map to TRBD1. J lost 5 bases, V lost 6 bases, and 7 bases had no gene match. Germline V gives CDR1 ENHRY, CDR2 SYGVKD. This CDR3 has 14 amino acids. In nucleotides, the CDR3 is TGTGCCATCAGGCCCGGGACAGGGGTTGACGAGCAGTACTTC. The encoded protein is CAIRPGTGVDEQYF.

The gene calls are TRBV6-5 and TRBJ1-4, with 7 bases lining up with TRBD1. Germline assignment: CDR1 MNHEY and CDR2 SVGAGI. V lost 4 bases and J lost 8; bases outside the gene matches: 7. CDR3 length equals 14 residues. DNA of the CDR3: TGTGCCAGCAGTTTCCGGGACAGAGGGGAAAAACTGTTTTTT. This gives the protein CASSFRDRGEKLFF.

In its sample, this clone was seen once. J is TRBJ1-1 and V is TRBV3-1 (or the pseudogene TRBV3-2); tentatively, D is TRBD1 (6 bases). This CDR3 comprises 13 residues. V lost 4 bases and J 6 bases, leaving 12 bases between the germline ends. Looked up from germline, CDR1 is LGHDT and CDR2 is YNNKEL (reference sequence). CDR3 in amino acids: CASSPGQPSEAFF. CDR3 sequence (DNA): TGTGCCAGCAGCCCTGGACAGCCCTCTGAAGCTTTCTTT.

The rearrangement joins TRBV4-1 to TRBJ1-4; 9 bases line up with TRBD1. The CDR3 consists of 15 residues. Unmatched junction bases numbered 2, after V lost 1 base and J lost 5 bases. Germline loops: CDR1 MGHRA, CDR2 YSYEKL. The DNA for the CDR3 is TGCGCCAGCAGCCAAGGGGGGACAGGGAATGAAAAACTGTTTTTT. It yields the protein CASSQGGTGNEKLFF.

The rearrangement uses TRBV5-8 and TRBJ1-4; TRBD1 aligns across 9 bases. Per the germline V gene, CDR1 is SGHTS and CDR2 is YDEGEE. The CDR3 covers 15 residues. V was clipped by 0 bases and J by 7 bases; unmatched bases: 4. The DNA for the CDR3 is TGTGCCAGCAGCTTGGGAAAGGACAGGGGTGAAAAACTGTTTTTT. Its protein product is CASSLGKDRGEKLFF.

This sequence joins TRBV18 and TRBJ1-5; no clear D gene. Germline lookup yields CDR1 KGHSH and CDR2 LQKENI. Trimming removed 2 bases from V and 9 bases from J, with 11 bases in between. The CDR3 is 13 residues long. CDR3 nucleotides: TGTGCCAGCTCACCAGAGGCGCTTCTGCCCCAGCATTTT. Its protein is CASSPEALLPQHF.

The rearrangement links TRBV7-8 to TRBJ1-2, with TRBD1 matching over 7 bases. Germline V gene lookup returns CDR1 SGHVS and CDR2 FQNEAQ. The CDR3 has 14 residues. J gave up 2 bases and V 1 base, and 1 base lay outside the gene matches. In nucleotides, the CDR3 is TGTGCCAGCAGCTTAGGGGACAGCAACTATGGCTACACCTTC. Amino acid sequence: CASSLGDSNYGYTF.

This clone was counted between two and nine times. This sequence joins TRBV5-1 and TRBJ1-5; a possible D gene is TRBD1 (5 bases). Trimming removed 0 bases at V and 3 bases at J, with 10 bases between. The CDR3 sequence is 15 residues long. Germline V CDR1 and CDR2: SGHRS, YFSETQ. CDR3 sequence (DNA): TGCGCCAGCAGCTTGGGGGGGACGGTCAATCAGCCCCAGCATTTT. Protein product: CASSLGGTVNQPQHF.

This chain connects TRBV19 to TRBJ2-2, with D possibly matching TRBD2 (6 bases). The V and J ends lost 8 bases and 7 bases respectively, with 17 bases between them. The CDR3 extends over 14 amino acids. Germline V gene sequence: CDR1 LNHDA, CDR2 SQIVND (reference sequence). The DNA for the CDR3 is TGTGCCAGTTACGGGACTGGATTGATCGGGGAGCTGTTTTTT. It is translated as CASYGTGLIGELFF. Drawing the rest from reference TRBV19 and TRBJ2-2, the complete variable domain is DGGITQSPKYLFRKEGQNVTLSCEQNLNHDAMYWYRQDPGQGLRLIYYSQIVNDFQKGDIAEGYSVSREKKESFPLTVTSAQKNPTAFYLCASYGTGLIGELFFGEGSRLTVL.

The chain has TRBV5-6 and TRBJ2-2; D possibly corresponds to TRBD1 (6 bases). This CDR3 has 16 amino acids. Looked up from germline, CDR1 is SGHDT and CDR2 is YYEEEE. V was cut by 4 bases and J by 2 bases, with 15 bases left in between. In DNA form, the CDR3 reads TGTGCCAGCAGCCCAATTGGGGGCTTTAACACCGGGGAGCTGTTTTTT. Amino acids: CASSPIGGFNTGELFF.

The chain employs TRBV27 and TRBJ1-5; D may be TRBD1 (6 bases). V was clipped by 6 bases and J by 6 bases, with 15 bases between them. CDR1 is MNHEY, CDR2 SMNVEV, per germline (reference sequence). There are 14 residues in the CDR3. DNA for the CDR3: TGTGCCAGCAGCCCACAGGGTTTCCGTCAGCCCCAGCATTTT. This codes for CASSPQGFRQPQHF.

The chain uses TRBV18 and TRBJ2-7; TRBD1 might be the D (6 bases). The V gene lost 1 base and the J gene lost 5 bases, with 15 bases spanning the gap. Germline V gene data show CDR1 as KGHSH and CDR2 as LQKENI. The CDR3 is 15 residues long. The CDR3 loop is CASSPHRTGTHEQYF. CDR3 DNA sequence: TGTGCCAGCTCACCACACAGAACAGGGACCCACGAGCAGTACTTC. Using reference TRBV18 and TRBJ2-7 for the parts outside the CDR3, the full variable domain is NAGVMQNPRHLVRRRGQEARLRCSPMKGHSHVYWYRQLPEEGLKFMVYLQKENIIDESGMPKERFSAEFPKEGPSILRIQQVVRGDSAAYFCASSPHRTGTHEQYFGPGTRLTVT.

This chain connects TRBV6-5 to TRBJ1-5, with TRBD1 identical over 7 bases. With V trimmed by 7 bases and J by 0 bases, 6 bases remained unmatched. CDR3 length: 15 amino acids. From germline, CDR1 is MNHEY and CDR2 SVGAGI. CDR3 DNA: TGTGCCAGCATCCTTAGGGACAGTAGCAATCAGCCCCAGCATTTT. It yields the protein CASILRDSSNQPQHF.

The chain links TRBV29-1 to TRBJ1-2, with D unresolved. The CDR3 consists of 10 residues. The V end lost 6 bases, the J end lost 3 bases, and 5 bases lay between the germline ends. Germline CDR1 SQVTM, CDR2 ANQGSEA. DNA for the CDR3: TGCAGCGTCCCGGACTATGGCTACACCTTC. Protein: CSVPDYGYTF. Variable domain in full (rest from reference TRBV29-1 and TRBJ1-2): SAVISQKPSRDICQRGTSLTIQCQVDSQVTMMFWYRQQPGQSLTLIATANQGSEATYESGFVIDKFPISRPNLTFSTLTVSNMSPEDSSIYLCSVPDYGYTFGSGTRLTVV.